The T cell receptor beta chain under discussion was sequenced for a study of T cell repertoires in cytomegalovirus infection (dated 2019 in TCRdb). With respect to the entire study: Donor HLA type was relevant to the analysis, as public TCR beta signatures indicated carriage of CMV infection together with the matching HLA type. Summary of the overall study and its limitations: Carriers of CMV infection plus the relevant HLA type were discriminated by the cumulative frequency of public TCR beta family members in the study cohort and in an independent roughly 400-donor cohort. The ex vivo response was dominated by HLA-C-restricted CMV-specific TCR beta clonotypes, which also provided the single most frequent clonotype in two of eight donors.

This clonotype occurred many times. What this receptor recognizes is not known. Base quality data are lacking; no much larger clone is found one base away. Sequences SGHKS (CDR1) and YYEKEE (CDR2) are obtained from the germline V gene (reference sequence). The junction shows trimming of 0 bases on V and 0 bases on J, plus 9 bases between the germline ends. The CDR3, from cysteine to phenylalanine, totals 15 residues. Solely the CDR3 DNA is kept, with 45 bases framed from the first base. Reads for this sample came from an Illumina HiSeq 1500. The raw public reads went through TCRdb reprocessing: fastp at Q25, MiXCR clone calling, in-frame beta chains kept. All rows with the same CDR3 protein become a single entry with the most common DNA and genes. The sample includes about 360,000 distinct CDR3 sequences, with around 18% observed a single time. The ten largest clones add up to less than 9.5% of the sample.

The sequencing sample was made of PBMCs. This clonotype was sampled from a human donor in good health (CMV status not recorded). Some clones in this sample may be carry-over from other donors' samples. The rearrangement joined TRBV5-5 to TRBJ1-1, with no confident D gene call. The CDR3 reads as follows: CASSLAPAMNTEAFF. The DNA reads as follows: TGTGCCAGCAGCTTGGCCCCAGCTATGAACACTGAAGCTTTCTTT.